The 6 T cell receptor beta chains below all came from one sample that was sequenced in a study of cytomegalovirus exposure and HLA in healthy donors. Generated by immunoSEQ multiplex PCR, the TCRdb table keeps only in-frame clones and is missing some. Of 80,000 to 100,000 clones listed, approximately 88% are singletons. Sequenced input: PBMCs. These receptors were taken from a young woman in good health and CMV-seronegative.

The chain couples TRBV5-1 to TRBJ2-2, with 12 bases matching TRBD2. The germline V gene encodes CDR1 SGHRS and CDR2 YFSETQ. J lost 5 bases, V lost 5 bases, and 7 bases had no gene match. This CDR3 has 16 amino acids. For the CDR3, the DNA is TGCGCCAGCAGAACCACCGGGACTAGCGGGACCGGGGAGCTGTTTTTT. Translation: CASRTTGTSGTGELFF.

This clone was counted a few times. The chain employs TRBV18 and TRBJ2-5; D is ambiguous. Germline V gives CDR1 KGHSH, CDR2 LQKENI. Trimming took off 5 bases at V and 3 bases at J, with 4 bases between the two ends. The CDR3 is made up of 11 amino acids. Here the CDR3 DNA reads TGTGCCAGCTCAGGAGAAGAGACCCAGTACTTC. It translates to CASSGEETQYF.

This chain joins TRBV9 and TRBJ1-2; 9 nucleotides agree with TRBD1. The CDR3 contains 15 residues. The ends lost 3 bases at V and 8 bases at J; junction bases unmatched: 11. Germline V gene sequence: CDR1 SGDLS, CDR2 YYNGEE. For the CDR3, the DNA is TGTGCCAGCAGCGGGGCCGGGACAGGGTATGGCGGCTACACCTTC. Translated, it gives CASSGAGTGYGGYTF.

The chain couples TRBV6-1 to TRBJ2-2; D may be TRBD2 (6 bases). Trimming took 4 bases from V and 4 from J, leaving 10 bases between them. The CDR3 is 14 residues long. Looked up from germline, CDR1 is MNHNS and CDR2 is SASEGT. The CDR3 coding sequence is TGTGCCAGCAGTGTTGAGGGAGGCACCGGGGAGCTGTTTTTT. Residues: CASSVEGGTGELFF.

The chain is built from TRBV10-3 and TRBJ2-5; 9 bases align to TRBD1. Germline V lookup: CDR1 ENHRY, CDR2 SYGVKD. The V gene end was trimmed by 10 bases and the J gene end by 1 base; junction bases not matched to a gene: 10. The CDR3 loop spans 15 amino acids. The CDR3 protein is CATGQRTGVQETQYF. The CDR3, as DNA: TGTGCCACGGGGCAACGGACAGGGGTCCAAGAGACCCAGTACTTC.

The V and J genes are TRBV4-1 and TRBJ1-1, with a weak D call TRBD1 (6 bases). Looked up from germline, CDR1 is MGHRA and CDR2 is YSYEKL. V was clipped by 7 bases and J by 0 bases, with 15 bases between them. The CDR3 has 15 amino acids. DNA for the CDR3: TGCGCCAGCAAGTTAACGGGGGGCGTGAACACTGAAGCTTTCTTT. This translates into CASKLTGGVNTEAFF.